These 22 T cell receptor beta chains share one sample of origin, sequenced in a study of cytomegalovirus exposure and HLA in healthy donors. The PCR employed 60 Vbeta primers together with 13 Jbeta primers. The assay was immunoSEQ multiplex PCR, and TCRdb's table has in-frame clones only and misses some. The sample gives roughly 98,000 clones, over 70% of which show up once; approximately 11% is in the top ten. Specimen: PBMCs. All receptors derive from a man aged 18 to 29 in good health and CMV-seropositive.

The gene calls are TRBV29-1 and TRBJ1-2; TRBD1 is a possible D gene (6 bases). This CDR3 contains 11 residues. Germline V gene sequence: CDR1 SQVTM, CDR2 ANQGSEA. Between the trimmed V and J ends, which lost 7 bases and 6 bases, there was a span of 12 bases. The CDR3 reads CSGSGGDGYTF. As DNA, the CDR3 is TGCAGCGGATCTGGGGGCGATGGCTACACCTTC.

This chain uses TRBV6-1 with TRBJ2-1, with 8 bases lining up with TRBD2. Germline CDR1 MNHNS, CDR2 SASEGT. The CDR3 extends over 15 amino acids. The ends lost 2 bases at V and 4 bases at J; junction bases unmatched: 4. The CDR3 nucleotides are TGTGCCAGCAGTGAACGGGGGGGCGCGTACAATGAGCAGTTCTTC. Its protein is CASSERGGAYNEQFF.

This clone was picked up one time. Within the sample, other DNA sequences also encode this same CDR3. The V gene is TRBV2, the J gene TRBJ1-5; TRBD1 might be the D (5 bases). The CDR3 is 14 amino acids. V was cut by 4 bases and J by 4 bases, with 11 bases left in between. CDR1 is SNHLY and CDR2 is FYNNEI in the germline V gene. The DNA for the CDR3 is TGTGCCAGCAGTGTCGGGCAGGGTAATCAGCCCCAGCATTTT. Translated, it gives CASSVGQGNQPQHF.

The genes are TRBV28 and TRBJ1-1; possible D gene TRBD1, 6 bases. This CDR3 spans 19 amino acids. Germline CDR1 MDHEN, CDR2 SYDVKM. V shed 4 bases and J shed 0 bases, with 24 bases lying between them. The CDR3 spells CASSSPRQARGYLNTEAFF. CDR3 nucleotides: TGTGCCAGCAGTTCCCCCAGACAGGCCAGGGGTTACTTGAACACTGAAGCTTTCTTT.

This chain links TRBV6-5 with TRBJ2-7; D might be TRBD1 (6 bases). Germline V gene data show CDR1 as MNHEY and CDR2 as SVGAGI. Deletions cut 5 bases from V and 7 bases from J, with 12 bases between. The CDR3 is made up of 12 amino acids. CDR3 region: CASSQGQWEQYF. The CDR3 region has the DNA TGTGCCAGCAGTCAGGGGCAATGGGAGCAGTACTTC.

The chain is built from TRBV27 and TRBJ2-3; D uncertain. The CDR3 loop spans 13 amino acids. Looked up from germline, CDR1 is MNHEY and CDR2 is SMNVEV (reference sequence). Trimming left V 6 bases short and J 3 bases short, with 10 bases between. The CDR3 DNA sequence: TGTGCCAGCAGCTCCCAGTCGACAGATACGCAGTATTTT. Translated: CASSSQSTDTQYF.

V and J are TRBV10-1 and TRBJ1-4; the D gene is possibly TRBD1 (5 bases). Trimming removed 6 bases at V and 0 bases at J, with 8 bases between. Per the germline V gene, CDR1 is WNHNN and CDR2 is SYGVQD (reference sequence). The CDR3 is 14 residues long. CDR3 protein: CASSEGATNEKLFF. CDR3 DNA: TGCGCCAGCAGCGAAGGGGCAACTAATGAAAAACTGTTTTTT.

The CDR3 reads CASSPYGQGFTEAFF. The CDR3 bases are TGTGCCAGCAGCCCCTACGGACAGGGTTTCACTGAAGCTTTCTTT. The genes are TRBV7-6 and TRBJ1-1; 8 bases match TRBD1. V shed 5 bases, J shed 4 bases, and the junction held 9 bases outside the gene matches. Per the germline V gene, CDR1 is SGHVS and CDR2 is FNYEAQ. CDR3 length: 15 amino acids. Filled out from reference TRBV7-6 and TRBJ1-1, the complete variable domain reads GAGVSQSPRYKVTKRGQDVALRCDPISGHVSLYWYRQALGQGPEFLTYFNYEAQQDKSGLPNDRFSAERPEGSISTLTIQRTEQRDSAMYRCASSPYGQGFTEAFFGQGTRLTVV.

This chain links TRBV5-1 with TRBJ2-7; 9 nucleotides agree with TRBD1. There are 14 residues in the CDR3. The germline V gene has CDR1 SGHRS and CDR2 YFSETQ. The V segment lost 5 bases and the J segment 3 bases; nucleotides outside the gene matches: 6. CDR3 sequence (DNA): TGCGCCAGCAGTGGGACAGGGTCGTTCTACGAGCAGTACTTC. Amino acid sequence: CASSGTGSFYEQYF.

The chain uses TRBV29-1 and TRBJ1-1; 9 positions match TRBD1. With V trimmed by 6 bases and J by 3 bases, 8 bases remained unmatched. Germline values: CDR1 SQVTM, CDR2 ANQGSEA. The CDR3 sequence is 14 residues long. The CDR3 is CSVQGAMEDTEAFF. The CDR3 region has the DNA TGCAGCGTACAGGGGGCGATGGAGGACACTGAAGCTTTCTTT. The whole variable domain, filled in from reference TRBV29-1 and TRBJ1-1, reads SAVISQKPSRDICQRGTSLTIQCQVDSQVTMMFWYRQQPGQSLTLIATANQGSEATYESGFVIDKFPISRPNLTFSTLTVSNMSPEDSSIYLCSVQGAMEDTEAFFGQGTRLTVV.

CDR3 in amino acids: CASSDITRDSNEKLFF. CDR3 in DNA: TGCGCCAGCAGCGACATAACCAGGGATTCTAATGAAAAACTGTTTTTT. This rearrangement joins TRBV5-1 to TRBJ1-4; D might be TRBD1 (5 bases). V was shortened by 4 bases and J by 3 bases, with 16 bases between the two germline ends. Germline CDR1 is SGHRS and CDR2 is YFSETQ. The CDR3 has 16 amino acids. The variable domain in full, with the rest retrieved from reference TRBV5-1 and TRBJ1-4, is KAGVTQTPRYLIKTRGQQVTLSCSPISGHRSVSWYQQTPGQGLQFLFEYFSETQRNKGNFPGRFSGRQFSNSRSEMNVSTLELGDSALYLCASSDITRDSNEKLFFGSGTQLSVL.

This clone was seen once. J is TRBJ2-7 and V is TRBV30; 8 bases map to TRBD2. CDR3 length: 14 amino acids. Trimming cost V 2 bases and J 2 bases; bases outside gene matches: 5. Germline lookup yields CDR1 GTSNPN and CDR2 SVGIG (reference sequence). The CDR3, as DNA: TGTGCCTGGAGTAAGGGACTAGGAGCCTACGAGCAGTACTTC. It yields the protein CAWSKGLGAYEQYF.

The rearrangement links TRBV5-1 to TRBJ1-4; tentative D call: TRBD1 (5 bases). Germline CDR1 reads SGHRS; CDR2 reads YFSETQ. The V gene lost 2 bases and the J gene lost 7 bases, with 12 bases spanning the gap. The CDR3 length is 14 residues. CDR3 DNA: TGCGCCAGCAGCTTACCAGGGATTTCTGAAAAACTGTTTTTT. Translating gives CASSLPGISEKLFF. The full variable domain, its missing parts supplied by reference TRBV5-1 and TRBJ1-4, is KAGVTQTPRYLIKTRGQQVTLSCSPISGHRSVSWYQQTPGQGLQFLFEYFSETQRNKGNFPGRFSGRQFSNSRSEMNVSTLELGDSALYLCASSLPGISEKLFFGSGTQLSVL.

The chain couples TRBV7-8 to TRBJ1-4; D may be TRBD1 (6 bases). Trimming stripped 3 bases from V and 5 bases from J, with 7 bases between. The CDR3 is made up of 13 amino acids. CDR1 is SGHVS, CDR2 FQNEAQ, per germline. The DNA for the CDR3 is TGTGCCAGCAGCTTCAGGGGAAATGAAAAACTGTTTTTT. Its translation is CASSFRGNEKLFF.

This chain connects TRBV30 to TRBJ2-7; D gene uncertain. The CDR3 runs 11 residues. V gave up 1 base and J gave up 5 bases, with 6 bases separating them. Germline assignment: CDR1 GTSNPN and CDR2 SVGIG (reference sequence). CDR3 sequence: CAWSGEDEQYF. The CDR3 DNA follows: TGTGCCTGGAGTGGAGAGGACGAGCAGTACTTC.

A word on this clone: Its ends do not fully match the called genes, so a read error is possible. The rearrangement joins TRBV5-1 to TRBJ2-1; D may be TRBD1 (6 bases). The CDR3 is made up of 17 amino acids. CDR1 is SGHRS, CDR2 YFSETQ, per germline. The CDR3 region is CASGLGPTGLSYNEQFF. For the CDR3, the DNA is TGCGCCAGCGGCTTGGGGCCGACAGGTCTATCCTACAATGAGCAGTTCTTC. Full variable domain (outside the CDR3, taken from reference TRBV5-1 and TRBJ2-1): KAGVTQTPRYLIKTRGQQVTLSCSPISGHRSVSWYQQTPGQGLQFLFEYFSETQRNKGNFPGRFSGRQFSNSRSEMNVSTLELGDSALYLCASGLGPTGLSYNEQFFGPGTRLTVL.

The chain employs TRBV30 and TRBJ1-1; no definite D call. V dropped 4 bases and J dropped 5 bases, with 17 bases sitting between them. Germline CDR1 GTSNPN, CDR2 SVGIG (reference sequence). The length of the CDR3 is 14 residues. CDR3 sequence: CAWKWSEYYTEAFF. DNA for the CDR3: TGTGCCTGGAAATGGTCAGAATATTATACTGAAGCTTTCTTT.

This clone was picked up a small number of times. The gene calls are TRBV5-1 and TRBJ1-1; TRBD1 matches at 7 bases. V was clipped by 7 bases and J by 5 bases; unmatched bases: 11. The germline CDR1 and CDR2 sequences are SGHRS and YFSETQ. The CDR3 is made up of 14 amino acids. This CDR3 reads CASANQGDRTEAFF. CDR3 DNA sequence: TGCGCCAGCGCGAATCAGGGGGACCGGACTGAAGCTTTCTTT.

The chain uses TRBV29-1 and TRBJ2-2; D might be TRBD1 (6 bases). Germline V CDR1 and CDR2: SQVTM, ANQGSEA. Trimming removed 3 bases from V and 2 bases from J, with 13 bases in between. The CDR3 sequence is 15 residues long. The DNA of the CDR3 is TGCAGCGTTGAGTCTGGGGGCCTTAACACCGGGGAGCTGTTTTTT. This codes for CSVESGGLNTGELFF.

The chain couples TRBV29-1 to TRBJ2-2, with no clear D. Trimming shortened V by 5 bases and J by 5 bases, and 12 bases separated the two germline ends. Germline V gene sequence: CDR1 SQVTM, CDR2 ANQGSEA. The CDR3 is 13 amino acids. The CDR3 nucleotides are TGCAGCGTTTTAGCACCTTTAACCGGGGAGCTGTTTTTT. Translated, it gives CSVLAPLTGELFF.

The chain links TRBV7-8 to TRBJ1-4; 9 bases are a match to TRBD1. Per germline, CDR1 SGHVS and CDR2 FQNEAQ. V lost 6 bases, J lost 8 bases, and 7 bases stayed unmatched. The CDR3 runs 14 residues. For the CDR3, the DNA is TGTGCCAGCAGGTACGGGACAGGGAGCGAAAAACTGTTTTTT. Protein product: CASRYGTGSEKLFF.

V gene TRBV6-5 combines with J gene TRBJ2-2; 7 bases align to TRBD2. Germline V gene data show CDR1 as MNHEY and CDR2 as SVGAGI. The V segment lost 10 bases and the J segment 3 bases; nucleotides outside the gene matches: 2. The CDR3 sequence is 12 residues long. CDR3: CAIRGDTGELFF. The CDR3, as DNA: TGTGCCATCCGGGGGGACACCGGGGAGCTGTTTTTT.